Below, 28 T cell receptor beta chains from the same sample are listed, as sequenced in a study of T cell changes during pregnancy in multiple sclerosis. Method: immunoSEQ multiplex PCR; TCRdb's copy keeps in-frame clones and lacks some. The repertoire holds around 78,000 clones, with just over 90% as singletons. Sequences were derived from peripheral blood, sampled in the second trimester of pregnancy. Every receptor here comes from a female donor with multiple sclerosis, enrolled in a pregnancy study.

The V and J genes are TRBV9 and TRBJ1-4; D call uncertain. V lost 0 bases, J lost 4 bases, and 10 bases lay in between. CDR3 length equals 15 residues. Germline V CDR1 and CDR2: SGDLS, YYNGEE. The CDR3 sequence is CASSVGRVLNEKLFF. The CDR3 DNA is TGTGCCAGCAGCGTAGGACGGGTCCTTAATGAAAAACTGTTTTTT.

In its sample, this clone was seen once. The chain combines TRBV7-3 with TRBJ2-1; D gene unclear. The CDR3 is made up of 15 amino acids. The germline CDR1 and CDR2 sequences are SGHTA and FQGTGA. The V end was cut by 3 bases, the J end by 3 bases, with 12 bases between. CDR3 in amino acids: CASSFERPDYNEQFF. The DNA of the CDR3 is TGTGCCAGCAGCTTCGAGCGTCCCGACTACAATGAGCAGTTCTTC.

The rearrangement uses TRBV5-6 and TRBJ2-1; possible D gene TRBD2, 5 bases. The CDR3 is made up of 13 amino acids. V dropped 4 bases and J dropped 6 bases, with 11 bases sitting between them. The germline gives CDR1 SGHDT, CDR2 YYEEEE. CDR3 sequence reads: CASSHRGPNEQFF. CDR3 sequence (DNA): TGTGCCAGCAGCCACCGGGGTCCCAATGAGCAGTTCTTC.

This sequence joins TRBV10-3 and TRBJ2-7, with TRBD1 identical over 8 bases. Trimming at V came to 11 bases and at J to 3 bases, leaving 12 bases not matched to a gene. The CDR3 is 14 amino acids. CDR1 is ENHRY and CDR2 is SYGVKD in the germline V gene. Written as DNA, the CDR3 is TGTGCCTCCTCGCTCCCGGGACAGGTCTACGAGCAGTACTTC. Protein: CASSLPGQVYEQYF.

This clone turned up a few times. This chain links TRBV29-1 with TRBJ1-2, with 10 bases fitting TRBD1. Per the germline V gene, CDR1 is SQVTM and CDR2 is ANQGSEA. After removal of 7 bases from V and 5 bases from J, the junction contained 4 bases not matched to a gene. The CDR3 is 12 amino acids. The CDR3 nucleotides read TGCAGCGCCGGGGGACAGGGGTATGGCTACACCTTC. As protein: CSAGGQGYGYTF.

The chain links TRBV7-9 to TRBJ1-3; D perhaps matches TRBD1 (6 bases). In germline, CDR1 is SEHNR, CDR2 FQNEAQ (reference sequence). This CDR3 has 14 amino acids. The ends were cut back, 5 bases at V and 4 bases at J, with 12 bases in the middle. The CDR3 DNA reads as TGTGCCAGCAGCGGACAACAGGGAGGAAACACCATATATTTT. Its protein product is CASSGQQGGNTIYF.

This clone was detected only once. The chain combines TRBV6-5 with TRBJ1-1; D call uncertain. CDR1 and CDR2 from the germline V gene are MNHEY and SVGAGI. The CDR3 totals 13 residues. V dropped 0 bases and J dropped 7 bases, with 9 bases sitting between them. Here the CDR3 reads CASSYSEGGEAFF. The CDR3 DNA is TGTGCCAGCAGTTACTCCGAGGGCGGTGAAGCTTTCTTT.

The CDR3 region has the DNA TGTGCCAGCAGTTCTGCGGGGATCCCCTATGGCTACACCTTC. Protein sequence: CASSSAGIPYGYTF. This chain uses TRBV27 with TRBJ1-2; no definite D call. The CDR3 contains 14 residues. Germline V CDR1 and CDR2: MNHEY, SMNVEV (reference sequence). The V end was cut by 4 bases, the J end by 4 bases, with 13 bases between.

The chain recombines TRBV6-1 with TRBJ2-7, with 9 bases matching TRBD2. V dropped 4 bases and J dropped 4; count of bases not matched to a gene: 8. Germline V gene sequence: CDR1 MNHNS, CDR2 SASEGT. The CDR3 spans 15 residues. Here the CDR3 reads CASSGQAGGSYEQYF. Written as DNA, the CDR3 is TGTGCCAGCAGTGGTCAGGCGGGGGGGTCTTACGAGCAGTACTTC.

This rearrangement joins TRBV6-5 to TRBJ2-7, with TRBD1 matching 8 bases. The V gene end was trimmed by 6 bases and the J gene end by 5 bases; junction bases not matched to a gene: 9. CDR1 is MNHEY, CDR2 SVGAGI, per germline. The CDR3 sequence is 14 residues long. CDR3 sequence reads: CASSLGQGGHEQYF. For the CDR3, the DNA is TGTGCCAGCAGCTTAGGACAGGGCGGGCACGAGCAGTACTTC.

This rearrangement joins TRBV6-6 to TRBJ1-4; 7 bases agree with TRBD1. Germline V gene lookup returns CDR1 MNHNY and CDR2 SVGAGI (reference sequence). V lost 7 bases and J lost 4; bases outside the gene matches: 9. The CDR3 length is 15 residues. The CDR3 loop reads CASNSQGTVNEKLFF. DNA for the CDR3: TGTGCCAGCAACTCCCAGGGGACAGTTAATGAAAAACTGTTTTTT.

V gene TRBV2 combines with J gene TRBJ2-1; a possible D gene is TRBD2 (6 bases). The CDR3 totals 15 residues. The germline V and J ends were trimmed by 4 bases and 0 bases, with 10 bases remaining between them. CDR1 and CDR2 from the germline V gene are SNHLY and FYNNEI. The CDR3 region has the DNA TGTGCCAGCAGTGTGGGGGGAGTCTCCTACAATGAGCAGTTCTTC. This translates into CASSVGGVSYNEQFF.

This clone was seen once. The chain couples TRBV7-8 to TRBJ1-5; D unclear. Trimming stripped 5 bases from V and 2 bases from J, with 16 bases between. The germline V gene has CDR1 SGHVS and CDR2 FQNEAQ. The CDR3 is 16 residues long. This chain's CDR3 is CASSPKRVAGNQPQHF. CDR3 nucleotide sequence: TGTGCCAGCAGCCCAAAGCGTGTAGCGGGCAATCAGCCCCAGCATTTT. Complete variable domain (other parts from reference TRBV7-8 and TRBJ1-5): GAGVSQSPRYKVAKRGQDVALRCDPISGHVSLFWYQQALGQGPEFLTYFQNEAQLDKSGLPSDRFFAERPEGSVSTLKIQRTQQEDSAVYLCASSPKRVAGNQPQHFGDGTRLSIL.

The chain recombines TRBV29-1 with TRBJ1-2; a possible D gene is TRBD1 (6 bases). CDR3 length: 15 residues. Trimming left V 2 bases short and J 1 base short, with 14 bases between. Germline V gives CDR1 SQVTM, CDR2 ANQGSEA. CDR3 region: CSVERQATDNYGYTF. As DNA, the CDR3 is TGCAGCGTTGAAAGACAGGCAACTGATAACTATGGCTACACCTTC.

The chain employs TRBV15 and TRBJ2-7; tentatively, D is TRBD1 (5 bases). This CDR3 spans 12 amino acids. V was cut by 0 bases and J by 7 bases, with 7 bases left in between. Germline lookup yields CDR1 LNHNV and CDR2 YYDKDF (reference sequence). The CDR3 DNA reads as TGTGCCACCAGCAGAGATGACAGAGAGCAGTACTTC. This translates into CATSRDDREQYF.

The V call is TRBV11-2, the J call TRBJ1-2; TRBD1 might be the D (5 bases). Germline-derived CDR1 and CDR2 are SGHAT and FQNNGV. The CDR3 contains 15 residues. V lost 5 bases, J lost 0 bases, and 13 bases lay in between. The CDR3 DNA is TGTGCCAGCAGCCAGGGTGTTACGGCTAACTATGGCTACACCTTC. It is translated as CASSQGVTANYGYTF.

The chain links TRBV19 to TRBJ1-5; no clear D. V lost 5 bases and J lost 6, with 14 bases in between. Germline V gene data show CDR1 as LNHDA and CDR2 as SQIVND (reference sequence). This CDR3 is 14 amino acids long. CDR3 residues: CASSAYGRTQPQHF. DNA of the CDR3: TGTGCCAGTAGTGCGTACGGGAGGACTCAGCCCCAGCATTTT.

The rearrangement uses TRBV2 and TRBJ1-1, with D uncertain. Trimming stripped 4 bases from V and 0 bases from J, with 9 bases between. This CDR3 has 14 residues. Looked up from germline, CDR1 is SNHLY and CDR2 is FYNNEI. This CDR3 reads CASSAQALNTEAFF. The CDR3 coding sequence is TGTGCCAGCAGTGCGCAGGCATTGAACACTGAAGCTTTCTTT.

The CDR3 coding sequence is TGTGCCAGTATACGCGCGGGACAGGGGGCCTCTGGGGCCAACGTCCTGACTTTC. Translation: CASIRAGQGASGANVLTF. The genes are TRBV19 and TRBJ2-6, with 12 bases matching TRBD1. Looked up from germline, CDR1 is LNHDA and CDR2 is SQIVND (reference sequence). The junction had 7 bases not matched to a gene; V was cut back by 7 bases and J by 0 bases. The CDR3 sequence is 18 residues long.

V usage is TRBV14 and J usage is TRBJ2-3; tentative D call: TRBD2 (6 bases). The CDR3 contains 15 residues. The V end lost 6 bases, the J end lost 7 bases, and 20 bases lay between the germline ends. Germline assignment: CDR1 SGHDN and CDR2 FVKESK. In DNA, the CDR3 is TGTGCCAGCAGTCCGGGACTCCTGAAGGTTCATACGCAGTATTTT. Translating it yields CASSPGLLKVHTQYF.

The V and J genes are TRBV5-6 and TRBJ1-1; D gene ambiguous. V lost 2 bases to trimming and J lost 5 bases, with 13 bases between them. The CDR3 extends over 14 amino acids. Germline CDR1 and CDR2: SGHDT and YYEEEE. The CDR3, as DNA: TGTGCCAGCAGCTTCGGCAGGTCAAATACTGAAGCTTTCTTT. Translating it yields CASSFGRSNTEAFF.

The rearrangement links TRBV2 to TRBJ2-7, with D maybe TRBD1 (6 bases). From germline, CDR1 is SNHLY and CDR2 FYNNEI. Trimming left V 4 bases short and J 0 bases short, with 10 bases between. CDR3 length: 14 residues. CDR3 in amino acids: CASSVDSSSYEQYF. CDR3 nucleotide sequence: TGTGCCAGCAGTGTGGACAGCAGCTCCTACGAGCAGTACTTC.

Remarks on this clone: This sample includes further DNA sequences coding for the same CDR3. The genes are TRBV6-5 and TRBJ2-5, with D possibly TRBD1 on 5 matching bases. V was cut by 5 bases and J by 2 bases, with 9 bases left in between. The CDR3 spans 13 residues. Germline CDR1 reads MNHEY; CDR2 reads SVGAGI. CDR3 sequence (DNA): TGTGCCAGCAGTCGGACAAGACAAGAGACCCAGTACTTC. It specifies CASSRTRQETQYF.

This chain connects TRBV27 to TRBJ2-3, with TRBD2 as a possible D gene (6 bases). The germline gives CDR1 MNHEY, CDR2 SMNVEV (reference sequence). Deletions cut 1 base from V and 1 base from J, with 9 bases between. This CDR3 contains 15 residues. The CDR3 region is CASSLWGVRTDTQYF. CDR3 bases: TGTGCCAGCAGTTTATGGGGGGTCCGCACAGATACGCAGTATTTT.

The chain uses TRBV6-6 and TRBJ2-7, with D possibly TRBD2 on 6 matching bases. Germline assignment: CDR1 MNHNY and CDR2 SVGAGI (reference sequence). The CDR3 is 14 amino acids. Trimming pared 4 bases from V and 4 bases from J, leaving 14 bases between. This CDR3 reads CASSSRAGGYEQYF. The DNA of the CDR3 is TGTGCCAGCAGTTCCCGGGCCGGAGGGTACGAGCAGTACTTC.

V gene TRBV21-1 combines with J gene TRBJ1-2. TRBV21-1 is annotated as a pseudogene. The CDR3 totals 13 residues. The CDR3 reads CASSEGGVDGYTF. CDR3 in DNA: TGTGCCAGCAGCGAGGGGGGGGTTGATGGCTACACCTTC.

The CDR3 bases are TGTGCCAGCAGCTTTTCCGCGAGCTCCTACAATGAGCAGTTCTTC. This codes for CASSFSASSYNEQFF. J is TRBJ2-1 and V is TRBV11-3; D is undetermined. The V end lost 3 bases, the J end lost 0 bases, and 9 bases lay between the germline ends. This CDR3 region has 15 residues. Germline V lookup: CDR1 SGHNT, CDR2 YENEEA. Looking up the rest from reference TRBV11-3 and TRBJ2-1 gives the full variable domain: EAGVVQSPRYKIIEKKQPVAFWCNPISGHNTLYWYLQNLGQGPELLIRYENEEAVDDSQLPKDRFSAERLKGVDSTLKIQPAELGDSAVYLCASSFSASSYNEQFFGPGTRLTVL.

The CDR3 here is CAITDTGTEAFF. The CDR3 nucleotides are TGTGCCATCACCGACACTGGCACTGAAGCTTTCTTT. The chain has TRBV10-3 and TRBJ1-1; no clear D. Trimming removed 7 bases from V and 4 bases from J, with 10 bases in between. The CDR3 has 12 residues. CDR1 is ENHRY, CDR2 SYGVKD, per germline.